The clone carrying this T cell receptor (beta chain) was counted once. Participant age was roughly 18 to 100 years, and participants resided in around 24 US areas. Sequencing used immunoSEQ multiplex PCR; TCRdb keeps in-frame clones, though not all of them. The profile covers 300,000 or so clones, with roughly 90% appearing a single time and 2.6% taken by the ten largest. V gave up 1 base and J gave up 5 bases, with 10 bases separating them. This CDR3 contains 15 residues. In germline, CDR1 is SGHNT, CDR2 YYREEE (reference sequence). This specimen comes from a study of blood T cell repertoires in COVID-19. The wider study: The United States, Italy and Spain were the sources of the acute and convalescent COVID-19 samples. T cells, B-cell-depleted T cells, or PBMCs provided the cDNA or gDNA that served as material.

This sequence joins TRBV5-4 and TRBJ1-6; D may be TRBD1 (6 bases). What was sequenced was PBMCs or T cells enriched from blood (not recorded which). The clonotype was recovered from a man aged 60 to 69 who had recovered from COVID-19. CDR3 amino acids: CASSLLRGDNSPLHF. The CDR3 region has the DNA TGTGCCAGCAGCTTGCTCAGGGGTGATAATTCACCCCTCCACTTT. The full variable domain, rest sourced from reference TRBV5-4 and TRBJ1-6, is ETGVTQSPTHLIKTRGQQVTLRCSSQSGHNTVSWYQQALGQGPQFIFQYYREEENGRGNFPPRFSGLQFPNYSSELNVNALELDDSALYLCASSLLRGDNSPLHFGNGTRLTVT.